This is a list of T cell receptor beta chains from one sample in a study of beta chain features in type 1 diabetes. TCRdb's table, derived via immunoSEQ multiplex PCR, lists solely in-frame clones and lacks some. The sample includes roughly 350,000 clones, over 9% of them seen just once. The sequencing sample was made of central memory CD4+ T cells from blood. The origin of the receptors is a man aged 25-45 years with type 1 diabetes. Each CDR3 is given with its conserved first and last residue. Fields, in order: V gene, clone size, CDR3 length, J gene, D gene, CDR3 DNA, CDR3 protein. A D gene is named only where the DNA matches it firmly. Size is omitted from some rows. Given values are once, few, many or a class for expanded clones.

TRBV29-1	-	14	TRBJ2-1	TRBD2	TGCAGCGTTACTAGCGGGAACTCCTACAATGAGCAGTTCTTC	CSVTSGNSYNEQFF
TRBV27	few	17	TRBJ2-5	-	TGTGCCAGCAGTTTAAATGTCCCAGGGGCCGGAGGAGAGACCCAGTACTTC	CASSLNVPGAGGETQYF
TRBV5-1	-	15	TRBJ2-1	TRBD2	TGCGCCAGCAGCTTGTTGGTAGCGGGAGACAATGAGCAGTTCTTC	CASSLLVAGDNEQFF
TRBV11-2	few	15	TRBJ2-7	-	TGTGCCAGCAGCTTTTTGGGGGTCAGGACGAGCGAGCAGTACTTC	CASSFLGVRTSEQYF
TRBV19	few	15	TRBJ1-5	TRBD1	TGTGCCAGTAGCGAGATCGACAGGGTAAATCAGCCCCAGCATTTT	CASSEIDRVNQPQHF
TRBV2	few	12	TRBJ1-1	-	TGTGCCAGCAGTGAACGGGACACTGAAGCTTTCTTT	CASSERDTEAFF
TRBV5-4	-	16	TRBJ1-5	-	TGTGCCAGCAGCTTGGGCGGGCCCGATAGCAATCAGCCCCAGCATTTT	CASSLGGPDSNQPQHF
TRBV5-1	few	13	TRBJ1-2	-	TGCGCCAGCAGCTTATCAGGGTTCGATGGCTACACCTTC	CASSLSGFDGYTF
TRBV19	few	14	TRBJ1-2	-	TGTGCCAGTAGTAACCAAGGGACTATCTATGGCTACACCTTC	CASSNQGTIYGYTF
TRBV5-1	-	14	TRBJ1-1	-	TGCGCCAGCAGGTTTCTGACAGGCGACGCTGAAGCTTTCTTT	CASRFLTGDAEAFF